These 2 T cell receptor beta chains share one sample of origin, sequenced in a study of CD8 T cells in ankylosing spondylitis. Study results and limitations: Made up of about eight highly homologous variants, a TCR beta motif appeared characteristic of ankylosing spondylitis blood.

TCRdb reprocessed the 5' RACE reads via MiXCR and lists one record per CDR3 protein. The sample has 800,000 to 900,000 distinct CDR3 sequences, around 11% seen once; the top ten hold 0.45% to 0.6%. The antigens these receptors bind are not known. The sample comprised blood, either unsorted or a sorted T cell fraction (not recorded which). The receptors here all came from a male donor with ankylosing spondylitis.

The V and J genes are TRBV6-1 and TRBJ1-2; D uncertain. Germline CDR1 is MNHNS and CDR2 is SASEGT. The CDR3 is made up of 14 amino acids. V lost 6 bases and J 0 bases, leaving 11 bases between the germline ends. Written as DNA, the CDR3 is TGTGCCAGCAGCTGGGGATCCCCTAACTATGGCTACACCTTC. Its translation is CASSWGSPNYGYTF.

In this sample, this clonotype turned up a few times. DNA for the CDR3: TGTGCCAGCAGCATTCTTACAGGGGACGAGCAGTACTTC. Encoded protein: CASSILTGDEQYF. The V gene is TRBV27, the J gene TRBJ2-7; TRBD1 agrees at 7 bases. Germline CDR1 and CDR2: MNHEY and SMNVEV (reference sequence). This CDR3 contains 13 residues. The junction had 7 bases not matched to a gene; V was cut back by 6 bases and J by 5 bases.